This T cell receptor (beta chain) was identified during a study of blood T cell repertoires in COVID-19 (dated by TCRdb to 2019 to 2021). Context from the whole study: The collaborator samples originated in the United States, Italy and Spain and spanned the acute and convalescent phases of COVID-19. Sample metadata almost always included a de-identified subject ID, COVID-19 status, age in years and sex. The repertoires were released in a freely available public database intended as a resource for research on the immune response to SARS-CoV-2. The material from the prospective study consisted of cDNA or gDNA derived from T cells, B-cell-depleted T cells, or PBMCs. HLA class I and class II types, where available, came from metadata supplied by the sample provider rather than from assay-based typing. Deeply sampled blood TCRbeta repertoires from subjects exposed to, actively infected with, or recovered from COVID-19 were included in the dataset. Samples were obtained from the ongoing ImmuneRACE study (first 160 participants) and from over 1,000 subjects provided by 6 global collaborators. Overall results and qualifications from the work: The amount of clinical and demographic metadata varied by source and participant and was provided uncurated.

TCRbeta CDR3 regions were amplified from genomic DNA using the immunoSEQ Assay, a bias-controlled multiplex PCR. The original pipeline was this. Within the assay, amplification of reference gene primers was used to estimate how many nucleated cells each sample contained. Sequence reads were collapsed and filtered to measure the absolute abundance of every unique TCRbeta CDR3 rearrangement. For each sample, productive Simpson clonality was calculated as the square root of Simpson's diversity index over productive rearrangements. The source is immuneACCESS, and TCRdb retained only in-frame sequences with V and J called. Part of the clones is not carried over; for the studies checked, unresolved V genes explain less than half of this, and the remainder is unexplained. That table supplies the V and J calls and clone size; D and trimming were determined from the DNA. This sample comprises about 140,000 clones, about 86% of them detected only once. The biggest ten clones account for approximately 1.5% of the sample.

This clone was counted only a few times. Its recognized antigen is unknown. There are no base qualities to consult, and no much larger clone falls within one base. The collaborating institutions used their own protocols to collect whole blood in K2EDTA tubes. For TCRbeta analysis, collaborators shipped samples as frozen whole blood, isolated PBMCs, or DNA extracted from either of those sample types. The receptor's source is a woman aged 60-70 years with acute or convalescent COVID-19. Input material: peripheral blood.

The CDR3 region reads CASRTGVKGPVGGELFF. The DNA reads TGCGCCAGCAGGACAGGAGTGAAGGGCCCCGTGGGCGGGGAGCTGTTTTTT. This receptor chain uses TRBV5-1 and TRBJ2-2; the D gene is perhaps TRBD1, on 6 matching bases. A distance of 24 bases separates the germline ends of V and J, which lose 5 bases and 7 bases respectively. From a lookup of the germline V gene, CDR1 and CDR2 are SGHRS and YFSETQ. The CDR3 numbers 17 residues from cysteine through phenylalanine. Only CDR3 DNA remains: 51 bases, in frame from the first base.